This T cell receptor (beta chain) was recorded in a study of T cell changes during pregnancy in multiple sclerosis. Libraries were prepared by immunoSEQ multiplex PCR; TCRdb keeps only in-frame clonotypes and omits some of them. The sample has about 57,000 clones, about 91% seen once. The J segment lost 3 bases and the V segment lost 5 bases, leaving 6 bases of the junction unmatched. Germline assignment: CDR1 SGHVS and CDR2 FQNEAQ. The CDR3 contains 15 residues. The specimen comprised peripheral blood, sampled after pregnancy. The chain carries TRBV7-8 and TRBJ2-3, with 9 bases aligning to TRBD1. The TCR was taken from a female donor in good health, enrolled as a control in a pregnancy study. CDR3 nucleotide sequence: TGTGCCAGCAGCCCCCGGGACAGGGAAACAGATACGCAGTATTTT. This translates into CASSPRDRETDTQYF.